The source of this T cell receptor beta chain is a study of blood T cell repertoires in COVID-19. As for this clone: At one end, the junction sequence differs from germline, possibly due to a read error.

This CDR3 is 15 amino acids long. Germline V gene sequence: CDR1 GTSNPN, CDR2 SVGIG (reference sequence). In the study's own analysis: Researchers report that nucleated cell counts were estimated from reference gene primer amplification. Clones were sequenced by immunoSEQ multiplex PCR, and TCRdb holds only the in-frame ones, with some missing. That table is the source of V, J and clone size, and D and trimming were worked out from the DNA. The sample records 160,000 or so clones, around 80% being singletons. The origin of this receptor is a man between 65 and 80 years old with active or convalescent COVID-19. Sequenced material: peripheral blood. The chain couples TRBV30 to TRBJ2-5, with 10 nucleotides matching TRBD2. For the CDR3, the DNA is TGTGCCTGGAGCCCCGGACTAGCGGACCATGAGACCCAGTACTTC. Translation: CAWSPGLADHETQYF.